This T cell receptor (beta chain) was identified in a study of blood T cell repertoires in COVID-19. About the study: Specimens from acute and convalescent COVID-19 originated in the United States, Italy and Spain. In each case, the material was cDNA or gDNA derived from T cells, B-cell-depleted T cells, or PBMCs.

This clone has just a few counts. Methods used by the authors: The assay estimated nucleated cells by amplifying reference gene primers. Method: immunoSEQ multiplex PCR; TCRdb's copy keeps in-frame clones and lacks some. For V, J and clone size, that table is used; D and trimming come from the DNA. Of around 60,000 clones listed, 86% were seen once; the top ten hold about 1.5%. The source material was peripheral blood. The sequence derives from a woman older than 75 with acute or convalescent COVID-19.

The CDR3 is CATQSIAANYGYTF. DNA of the CDR3: TGTGCCACCCAATCTATAGCTGCTAACTATGGCTACACCTTC. V and J are TRBV28 and TRBJ1-2; D not certain. This CDR3 has 14 amino acids. Trimming left V 10 bases short and J 0 bases short, with 15 bases between. Germline V lookup: CDR1 MDHEN, CDR2 SYDVKM.